This T cell receptor beta chain is from a study of blood T cell repertoires in COVID-19. This CDR3 comprises 13 residues. V trimming: 11 bases; J trimming: 4 bases; junction bases outside the gene matches: 5. Germline lookup yields CDR1 SNHLY and CDR2 FYNNEI. Here immunoSEQ multiplex PCR was the method, and the copy in TCRdb shows in-frame clones only, minus some. The sample lists more than 95,000 clones, around 78% occurring once. This clone appeared once. J is TRBJ1-5 and V is TRBV2; 10 nucleotides agree with TRBD1. The source of this sequence is a young man with acute or convalescent COVID-19. Specimen: peripheral blood. For the CDR3, the DNA is TGTGCCGGAGGGACAGGGGATAATCAGCCCCAGCATTTT. Its protein product is CAGGTGDNQPQHF. The whole variable domain, filled in from reference TRBV2 and TRBJ1-5, reads EPEVTQTPSHQVTQMGQEVILRCVPISNHLYFYWYRQILGQKVEFLVSFYNNEISEKSEIFDDQFSVERPDGSNFTLKIRSTKLEDSAMYFCAGGTGDNQPQHFGDGTRLSIL.